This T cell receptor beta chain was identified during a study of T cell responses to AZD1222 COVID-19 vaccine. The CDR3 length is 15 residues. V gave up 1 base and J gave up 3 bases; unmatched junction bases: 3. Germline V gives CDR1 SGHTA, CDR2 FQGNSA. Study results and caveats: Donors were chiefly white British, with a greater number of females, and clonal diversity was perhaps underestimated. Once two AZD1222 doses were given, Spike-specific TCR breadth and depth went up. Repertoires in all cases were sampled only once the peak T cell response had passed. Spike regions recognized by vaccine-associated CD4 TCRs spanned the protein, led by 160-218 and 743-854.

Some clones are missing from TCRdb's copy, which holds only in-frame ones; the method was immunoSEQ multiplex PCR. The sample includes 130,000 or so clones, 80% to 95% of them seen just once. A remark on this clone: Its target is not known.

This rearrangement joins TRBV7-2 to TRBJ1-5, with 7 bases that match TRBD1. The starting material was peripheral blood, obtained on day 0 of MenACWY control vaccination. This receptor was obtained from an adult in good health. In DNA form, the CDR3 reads TGTGCCAGCAGCTTAGAGGGACAGCTCAATCAGCCCCAGCATTTT. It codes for CASSLEGQLNQPQHF.